Shown below are 2 T cell receptor beta chains from a single sample sequenced in a study of brain T cells in children with intractable seizures. The protocol was immunoSEQ multiplex PCR, while the TCRdb copy is restricted to in-frame clones and leaves out a portion. The sample lists fewer than 150,000 clones, around 94% seen once, with 3.8% in the top ten. Sequencing was performed on peripheral blood, taken at surgery. These receptor sequences come from a boy under two years old with hemimegalencephaly and intractable seizures.

The chain links TRBV5-6 to TRBJ2-7; D is perhaps TRBD1 (6 bases). The CDR3 length is 12 residues. V was cut by 4 bases and J by 6 bases, with 11 bases left in between. The V gene's germline CDR1 is SGHDT and CDR2 YYEEEE. The CDR3 DNA follows: TGTGCCAGCAGCCGGACCAGGGGCGAGCAGTACTTC. Residues: CASSRTRGEQYF.

The chain is built from TRBV19 and TRBJ2-7, with TRBD2 identical over 7 bases. V lost 4 bases, J lost 3 bases, and 9 bases stayed unmatched. From germline, CDR1 is LNHDA and CDR2 SQIVND (reference sequence). CDR3 size: 15 residues. The CDR3 DNA is TGTGCCAGTAGTAAGGGGAGGGACGGAGACTACGAGCAGTACTTC. It yields the protein CASSKGRDGDYEQYF.